This is a list of T cell receptor beta chains from one sample in a study of T cell responses to AZD1222 COVID-19 vaccine. Assay: immunoSEQ multiplex PCR; the TCRdb copy retains only in-frame clones and omits some. Found here are 100,000 to 150,000 clones, roughly 90% of them singletons; the top ten hold roughly 4.4%. The sequencing here drew on peripheral blood, taken on day 0 of AZD1222 vaccination. These receptor sequences come from an adult in good health. CDR3s include the opening cysteine and the closing phenylalanine or tryptophan. D genes are given only for firm matches. Size tells how often a clone was seen (once, few, many) or the class of an expanded clone, and some rows leave it out.

TRBJ2-1 16 TRBD2 few TRBV19 TGTGCCAGTAGTATAGAAGAGCGGGAGCCCTACAATGAGCAGTTCTTC CASSIEEREPYNEQFF
TRBJ2-7 11 . . TRBV19 TGTGCCAGTAGCGGCTCTTACGAGCAGTACTTC CASSGSYEQYF
TRBJ2-7 13 . . TRBV6-6 TGTGCCAGCAATGGTCCGGGGCACTACGAGCAGTACTTC CASNGPGHYEQYF
TRBJ2-3 17 TRBD2 . TRBV24-1 TGTGCCACCAGTGATACTCGGACTAGCGGGAGCACAGATACGCAGTATTTT CATSDTRTSGSTDTQYF
TRBJ2-5 16 TRBD2 . TRBV7-6 TGTGCCAGCAGCTCCCTGGGACTAGCGGGAGGAGAGACCCAGTACTTC CASSSLGLAGGETQYF
TRBJ2-2 18 . . TRBV5-1 TGCGCCAGCAGCTTGGCTCAGAGGGGAGCGGCGAACACCGGGGAGCTGTTTTTT CASSLAQRGAANTGELFF
TRBJ2-5 16 . . TRBV4-3 TGCGCCAGCAGCCAAGAGTCGGGCAGGGGACACGAGACCCAGTACTTC CASSQESGRGHETQYF
TRBJ2-7 11 . once TRBV5-8 TGTGCCAGCAGCTTGTATGGCGAGCAGTACTTC CASSLYGEQYF
TRBJ1-1 15 . once TRBV28 TGTGCCAGCACCATAGGGGGAGGCCCTGACACTGAAGCTTTCTTT CASTIGGGPDTEAFF
TRBJ2-7 14 . . TRBV11-3 TGTGCCAGCAGCTTAGTGCGGGGATCCTACGAGCAGTACTTC CASSLVRGSYEQYF
TRBJ1-4 15 . . TRBV18 TGTGCCAGCTCACCGAACAGGGTTAGGGATGAAAAACTGTTTTTT CASSPNRVRDEKLFF
TRBJ1-6 13 TRBD1 . TRBV14 TGTGCCAGCAGGGTACAGGGGAGTTCACCCCTCCACTTT CASRVQGSSPLHF
TRBJ2-3 15 . once TRBV9 TGTGCCAGCAGCGTAGACGGGAGTAACGCAGATACGCAGTATTTT CASSVDGSNADTQYF
TRBJ1-3 16 . . TRBV5-4 TGTGCCAGCAGCTTCGGGGGGTTCGGGACTGGAAACACCATATATTTT CASSFGGFGTGNTIYF
TRBJ1-2 15 TRBD1 few TRBV9 TGTGCCAGCAGCTCAAATCCGGGACAGGCCTATGGCTACACCTTC CASSSNPGQAYGYTF
TRBJ1-6 15 TRBD1 few TRBV7-6 TGTGCCAGCAGCTTAGGTTCAGGGGGCGGTTCACCCCTCCACTTT CASSLGSGGGSPLHF
TRBJ1-1 13 . . TRBV5-6 TGTGCCAGCAGCTTCCCCGCAGGGCGAAGGGCTTTCTTT CASSFPAGRRAFF
TRBJ2-7 13 . . TRBV7-9 TGTGCCAGCAGCTTAGGAGTCTCCTACGAGCAGTACTTC CASSLGVSYEQYF
TRBJ1-1 15 . . TRBV7-9 TGTGCCAGCAGCCAGGGTGGCCTCTTGAACACTGAAGCTTTCTTT CASSQGGLLNTEAFF
TRBJ2-7 14 . once TRBV4-3 TGCGCCAGCAGCCAATGGACAGAGAGCGGCGAGCAGTACTTC CASSQWTESGEQYF
TRBJ1-2 12 . . TRBV27 TGTGCCAGCAGTTCCGCAGGGTATGGCTACACCTTC CASSSAGYGYTF
TRBJ2-1 14 . . TRBV9 TGTGCCAGCAGAGGGGAACAGGGAGTAAATGAGCAGTTCTTC CASRGEQGVNEQFF
TRBJ1-4 16 TRBD1 . TRBV11-3 TGTGCCAGCAGCTTAGTCGGGCAGGGGGCAGGAGAAAAACTGTTTTTT CASSLVGQGAGEKLFF
TRBJ2-6 19 . . TRBV11-3 TGTGCCAGCAGCCCGAAGGGGGCTAGCGTAAGCTCTGGGGCCAACGTCCTGACTTTC CASSPKGASVSSGANVLTF
TRBJ1-1 13 . once TRBV6-6 TGTGCCAGCACTCACGGGTTTAGCACTGAAGCTTTCTTT CASTHGFSTEAFF
TRBJ2-2 17 . . TRBV18 TGTGCCAGCTCACCGCGAAGACAACTCACGAACACCGGGGAGCTGTTTTTT CASSPRRQLTNTGELFF
TRBJ1-2 13 . . TRBV6-5 TGTGCCAGCAGTTACTCGGGGGGTTATGGCTACACCTTC CASSYSGGYGYTF
TRBJ2-7 16 . . TRBV10-1 TGCGCCAGCAGTGGGACTTCGACAGGTCCCCCCTACGAGCAGTACTTC CASSGTSTGPPYEQYF
TRBJ1-5 15 . . TRBV5-1 TGCGCCAGCAGCTTGGGGACAGCAAGCAATCAGCCCCAGCATTTT CASSLGTASNQPQHF
TRBJ2-1 15 . . TRBV9 TGTGCCAGCAGCGTATCAGGGACCCCCCTCAATGAGCAGTTCTTC CASSVSGTPLNEQFF
TRBJ2-7 14 . . TRBV7-9 TGTGCCAGCAGCTTTCTAGGCGGGATATACGAGCAGTACTTC CASSFLGGIYEQYF
TRBJ2-7 13 . . TRBV6-1 TGTGCCAGCAGTGAGCCCAGGGTCTACGAGCAGTACTTC CASSEPRVYEQYF
TRBJ2-5 13 . . TRBV18 TGTGCCAGCTCGACCAGTGGGGAAGAGACCCAGTACTTC CASSTSGEETQYF
TRBJ2-5 13 . . TRBV7-3 TGTGCCAGCAGCTTGGACTACCAAGAGACCCAGTACTTC CASSLDYQETQYF
TRBJ2-7 15 . few TRBV7-9 TGTGCCAGCAACCCGAGCGGGGACAGCTCCTACGAGCAGTACTTC CASNPSGDSSYEQYF
TRBJ1-3 13 . . TRBV5-8 TGTGCCAGCAGCTTGGGGGCTGGAAACACCATATATTTT CASSLGAGNTIYF
TRBJ2-7 15 TRBD2 . TRBV7-2 TGTGCCAGCAGCTTACAGCGGGGGAACCCCTACGAGCAGTACTTC CASSLQRGNPYEQYF
TRBJ2-2 15 TRBD2 few TRBV30 TGTGCCTGGATGTCCGGGACTAGCAGGACCGGGGAGCTGTTTTTT CAWMSGTSRTGELFF
TRBJ1-1 13 . . TRBV11-3 TGTGCCAGCAGCTTATCGTCGGAAACTGAAGCTTTCTTT CASSLSSETEAFF
TRBJ2-1 15 . . TRBV15 TGTGCCACCAGCGAGTTGGGCGGGGTTTACAATGAGCAGTTCTTC CATSELGGVYNEQFF